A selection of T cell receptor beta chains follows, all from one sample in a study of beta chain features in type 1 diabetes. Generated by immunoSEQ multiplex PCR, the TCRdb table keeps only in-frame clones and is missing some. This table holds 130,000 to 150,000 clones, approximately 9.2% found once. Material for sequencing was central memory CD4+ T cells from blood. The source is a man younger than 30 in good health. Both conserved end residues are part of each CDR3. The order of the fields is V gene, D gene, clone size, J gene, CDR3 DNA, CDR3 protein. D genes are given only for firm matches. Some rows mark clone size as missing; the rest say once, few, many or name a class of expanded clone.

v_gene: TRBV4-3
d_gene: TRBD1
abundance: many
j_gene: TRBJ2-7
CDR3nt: TGCGCCAGCAGCCCCCGACAGGGAGCCTACGAGCAGTACTTC
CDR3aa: CASSPRQGAYEQYF

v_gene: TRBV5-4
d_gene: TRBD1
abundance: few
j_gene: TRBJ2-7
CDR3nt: TGTGCCAGCAGCTTGACAGGGGGCTACGAGCAGTACTTC
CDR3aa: CASSLTGGYEQYF

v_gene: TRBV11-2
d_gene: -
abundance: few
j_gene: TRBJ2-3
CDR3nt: TGTGCCAGCAGCTTGGGGGGAGACACAGATACGCAGTATTTT
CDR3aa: CASSLGGDTDTQYF

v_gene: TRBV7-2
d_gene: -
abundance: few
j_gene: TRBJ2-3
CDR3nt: TGTGCCAGCAGCCCGACAATAAGCACAGATACGCAGTATTTT
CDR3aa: CASSPTISTDTQYF

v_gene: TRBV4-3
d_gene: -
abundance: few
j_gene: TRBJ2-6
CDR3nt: TGCGCCAGCAGCCAAGTTCATGCGGGGGCTTTCTCTGGGGCCAACGTCCTGACTTTC
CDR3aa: CASSQVHAGAFSGANVLTF

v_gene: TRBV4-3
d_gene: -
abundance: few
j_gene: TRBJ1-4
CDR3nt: TGCGCCAGCAGCCTCGGCTGGGGGCGGAATGAAAAACTGTTTTTT
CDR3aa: CASSLGWGRNEKLFF

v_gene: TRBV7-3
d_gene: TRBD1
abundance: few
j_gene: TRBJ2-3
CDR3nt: TGTGCCAGCAGCCCCGGACAGGCCGCCGCAGATACGCAGTATTTT
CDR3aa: CASSPGQAAADTQYF

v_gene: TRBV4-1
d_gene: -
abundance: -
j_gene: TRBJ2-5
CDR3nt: TGCGCCAGCAGCCCTCCCCCGTACCAAGAGACCCAGTACTTC
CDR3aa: CASSPPPYQETQYF

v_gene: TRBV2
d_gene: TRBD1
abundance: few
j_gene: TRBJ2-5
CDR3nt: TGTGCCAGCAGTGCCTTGACAGGGTTCCAAGAGACCCAGTACTTC
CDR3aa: CASSALTGFQETQYF

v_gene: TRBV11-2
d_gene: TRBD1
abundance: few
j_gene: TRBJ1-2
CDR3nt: TGTGCCAGCAGCCCGACAGGGAACTATGGCTACACCTTC
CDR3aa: CASSPTGNYGYTF

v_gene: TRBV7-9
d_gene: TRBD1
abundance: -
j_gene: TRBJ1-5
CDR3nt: TGTGCCAGCAGTTCCACTTCGACAGGGATGAGGCAGCCCCAGCATTTT
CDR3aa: CASSSTSTGMRQPQHF

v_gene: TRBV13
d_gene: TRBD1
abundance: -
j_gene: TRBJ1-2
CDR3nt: TGTGCCAGCAGCCTTCCGGGACAGGGGATCTATGGCTACACCTTC
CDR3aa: CASSLPGQGIYGYTF

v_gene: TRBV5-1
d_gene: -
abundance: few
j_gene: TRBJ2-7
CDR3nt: TGCGCCAGCAGCGATTTGACAGGACGATCCTACGAGCAGTACTTC
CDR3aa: CASSDLTGRSYEQYF

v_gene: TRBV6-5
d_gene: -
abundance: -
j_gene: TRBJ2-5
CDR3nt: TGTGCCGGCAGACCCGGACTCACCCAAGAGACCCAGTACTTC
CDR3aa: CAGRPGLTQETQYF

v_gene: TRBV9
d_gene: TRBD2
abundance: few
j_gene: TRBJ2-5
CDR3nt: TGTGCCAGCAGCGTAGCGGGGGGGCTGCGGGAGACTCAGTACTTC
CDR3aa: CASSVAGGLRETQYF

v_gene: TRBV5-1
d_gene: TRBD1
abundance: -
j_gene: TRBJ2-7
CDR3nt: TGCGCCAGCAGCTTGGGGGACAGTAGCTCCTACGAGCAGTACTTC
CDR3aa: CASSLGDSSSYEQYF